Given below is one T cell receptor (beta chain) in context. Its antigen is currently unknown. PCR involved 60 Vbeta and 13 Jbeta primers. Clones were read by immunoSEQ multiplex PCR, and TCRdb kept only the in-frame ones, dropping some. The data contain about 160,000 clones, over 60% of them singletons. This sample stems from a study of cytomegalovirus exposure and HLA in healthy donors. The study's findings and limits: It was 150 to 200 TCR beta chains that were listed as cytomegalovirus-associated. The productive fraction for most TCR beta V segments was about 87% or about 30% in an earlier analysis. With further analysis later on, most CMV-associated TCR beta chains appeared HLA-restricted. As a later analysis showed, a missense DCLRE1C variant was linked to trimming of TCR beta V- and J-genes.

From germline, CDR1 is PRHDT and CDR2 FYEKMQ (reference sequence). CDR3 size: 16 residues. The junction had 4 bases not matched to a gene; V was cut back by 5 bases and J by 4 bases. The source material was PBMCs. The chain has TRBV13 and TRBJ2-2; the match to TRBD2 covers 13 bases. The receptor was derived from a woman in her 50s in good health and CMV-seropositive. Here the CDR3 DNA reads TGTGCCAGCAGCCTAACTAGCGGGAGGGGCACCGGGGAGCTGTTTTTT. Protein product: CASSLTSGRGTGELFF.